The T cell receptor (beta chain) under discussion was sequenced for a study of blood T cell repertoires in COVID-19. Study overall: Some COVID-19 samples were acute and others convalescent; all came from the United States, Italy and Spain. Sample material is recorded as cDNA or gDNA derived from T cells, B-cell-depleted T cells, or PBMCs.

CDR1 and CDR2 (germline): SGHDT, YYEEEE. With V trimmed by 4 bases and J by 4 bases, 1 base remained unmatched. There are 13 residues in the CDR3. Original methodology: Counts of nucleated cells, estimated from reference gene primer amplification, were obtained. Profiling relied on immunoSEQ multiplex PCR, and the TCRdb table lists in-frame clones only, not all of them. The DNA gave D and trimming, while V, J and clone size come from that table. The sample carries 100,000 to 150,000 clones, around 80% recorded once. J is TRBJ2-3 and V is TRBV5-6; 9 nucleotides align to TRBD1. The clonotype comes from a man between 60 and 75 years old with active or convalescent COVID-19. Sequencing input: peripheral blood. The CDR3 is CASSRTGADTQYF. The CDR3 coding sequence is TGTGCCAGCAGCCGGACAGGGGCAGATACGCAGTATTTT. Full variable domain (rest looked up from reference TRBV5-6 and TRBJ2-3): DAGVTQSPTHLIKTRGQQVTLRCSPKSGHDTVSWYQQALGQGPQFIFQYYEEEERQRGNFPDRFSGHQFPNYSSELNVNALLLGDSALYLCASSRTGADTQYFGPGTRLTVL.